The entry below describes one T cell receptor beta chain. Its specificity is unknown. The sample originates from a study of cytomegalovirus exposure and HLA in healthy donors. Study-level findings and limits: In a later analysis, a genetic analysis reported fewer productive-TCR N-insertions in an Asian-associated ancestry cluster than the cohort average. Researchers had no immune exposure information except CMV serostatus available. Later analysis associated a missense DCLRE1C variant with TCR beta V- and J-gene trimming.

The donors, nominally healthy at sampling, likely had unrecorded immune exposures. A multiplex PCR was run with 60 Vbeta primers and 13 Jbeta primers. Produced via immunoSEQ multiplex PCR; TCRdb's table is partial and in-frame only. The sample lists 150,000 to 200,000 clones, about three quarters occurring once. CDR3 length: 14 residues. CDR1 and CDR2 from the germline V gene are SGDLS and YYNGEE. The V end lost 0 bases, the J end lost 2 bases, and 8 bases lay between the germline ends. Sequenced: PBMCs. This chain joins TRBV9 and TRBJ1-2; D not certain. This clonotype originated in a man younger than 35 in good health and CMV-seropositive. The CDR3 sequence: CASSVDEGNYGYTF. DNA of the CDR3: TGTGCCAGCAGCGTAGATGAGGGCAACTATGGCTACACCTTC.